The next 3 T cell receptor beta chains were all read from a single sample in a study of read filtering for tumor transcriptome and immune sequencing. The library was built from roughly 400 ng RNA with molecular barcoded adaptors for alpha/delta and beta/gamma chains. TCRdb re-analysed the reads in MiXCR, keeping a single row per CDR3 protein. The sample consists of tens of thousands of distinct CDR3 sequences, around a fifth of them appearing once. Sequenced input: a population of CD138-negative cells sorted from bone marrow. The origin of the receptors is a donor aged 40 or older with multiple myeloma.

The chain uses TRBV28 and TRBJ2-1, with 11 bases identical to TRBD2. The CDR3 covers 15 residues. Trimming took 5 bases from V and 6 from J; bases not matched to a gene: 6. CDR1 and CDR2 (germline): MDHEN, SYDVKM. CDR3 bases: TGTGCCAGCAGTGGTAGCGGGGGGGTTGGCAATGAGCAGTTCTTC. Translation: CASSGSGGVGNEQFF.

This clonotype was recorded many times. This chain joins TRBV5-1 and TRBJ1-5; D is perhaps TRBD1 (5 bases). V gave up 4 bases and J gave up 2 bases, with 10 bases separating them. The CDR3 totals 14 residues. Germline V gene sequence: CDR1 SGHRS, CDR2 YFSETQ. The CDR3 sequence: CASSPGQGNQPQHF. CDR3 in DNA: TGCGCCAGCAGCCCCGGACAAGGCAATCAGCCCCAGCATTTT.

This clonotype was seen just once. The chain employs TRBV7-2 and TRBJ1-5; the match to TRBD1 covers 8 bases. Germline V gene lookup returns CDR1 SGHTA and CDR2 FQGNSA. The CDR3 totals 15 residues. V lost 5 bases to trimming and J lost 4 bases; unmatched junction nucleotides: 7. The CDR3 loop reads CASSTWTGRNQPQHF. CDR3 nucleotides: TGTGCCAGCAGCACCTGGACAGGGCGGAATCAGCCCCAGCATTTT.